This TCR beta chain was sequenced for a study of blood T cell repertoires in COVID-19. Whole-study context: COVID-19 samples collected from the United States, Italy and Spain covered acute and convalescent phases. PBMCs, B-cell-depleted T cells, or T cells provided the cDNA or gDNA that made up the material.

This CDR3 is built from 14 residues. Trimming shortened V by 4 bases and J by 8 bases, and 18 bases separated the two germline ends. CDR1 and CDR2 (germline): SGHRS, YFSETQ. The authors' processing: Counts of nucleated cells, estimated from reference gene primer amplification, were obtained. Sequenced by immunoSEQ multiplex PCR; TCRdb stores in-frame clones only, minus some. Clone size and V and J calls were adopted from that table, with D and trimming inferred from the DNA. The sample includes about 350,000 clones, approximately 89% of them seen just once. The clonotype originates from a woman aged 55-70 years with COVID-19, enrolled during active disease. Material: peripheral blood. This sequence joins TRBV5-1 and TRBJ1-2, with a tentative D call TRBD1 (6 bases). The DNA of the CDR3 is TGCGCCAGCAGCCCCTTAGACAGGAACGGCGGCTACACCTTC. It encodes CASSPLDRNGGYTF.